The text below deals with one T cell receptor beta chain. The source of the sample is a study of control samples from healthy donors and cancer patients. Profiling relied on immunoSEQ multiplex PCR, and the TCRdb table lists in-frame clones only, not all of them. The sample shows 130,000 to 150,000 clones, more than 85% of them seen only once. Trimming took off 3 bases at V and 3 bases at J, with 11 bases between the two ends. This CDR3 has 13 residues. CDR1 GTSNPN and CDR2 SVGIG come from the germline V gene (reference sequence). The receptor was derived from a young man in good health. This chain joins TRBV30 and TRBJ1-1; weak D call: TRBD1 (6 bases). The sample taken for sequencing was blood. The CDR3 DNA follows: TGTGCCTGGAGGGGAGAGGGGGACACTGAAGCTTTCTTT. Residues: CAWRGEGDTEAFF.